This TCR beta chain was recorded in a study of CD8+CD57+ T cells in acquired aplastic anemia (dated by TCRdb to the late 2010s). Concerning the study at large: A mean of about 3.2 ug of DNA, ranging from 0.2 to 27.4 ug, was extracted from sorted CD4+ and CD8+ cells. CD8+CD57+ expansion was defined as a frequency above the mean frequency observed in healthy subjects.

The paper's findings and limits, for the study overall: Around 30 CD8+ CDR3 sequences were shared between patients and controls but appeared highly expressed in patients and within their immunodominant clones. CD8+ Simpson's diversity did not differ significantly between patients and healthy controls (P=0.060).

TCR beta VDJ combination and CDR3 sequence profiling used genomic DNA as the template. An Illumina HiSeq 2000 was the platform used for TCR repertoire sequencing. Processing in the source paper ran as follows. TRBV/TRBJ rearrangement plots, CDR3 size and DJ length profiles, and Simpson's diversity index were used to evaluate the repertoires. The most abundant DNA sequence in the deep sequencing data was defined as the immunodominant clone. CDR3 amino acid sequences were checked for sharing across subjects and were also compared against the VDJdb database and published repertoires. The public reads were reprocessed in TCRdb via fastp at Q25 and MiXCR, keeping in-frame beta chains. Rows merge per CDR3 protein into single entries with the most common DNA and genes. The V and J calls, along with clone size, are taken from TCRdb and not from the paper's own processing. This sample holds more than 200,000 distinct CDR3 sequences; almost 50% were observed only once. The top ten hold just under 20% of the sample.

Flow cytometry had shown CD8+CD57+ cell expansion in the patients selected for sequencing. Every patient had severe acquired aplastic anemia, diagnosed using the International Study of Aplastic Anemia and Agranulocytosis and Camitta criteria. At the time blood was sampled, none of the patients had received any therapy. TCR repertoires of sorted CD4+ and CD8+ blood T cells from severe aplastic anemia patients and healthy subjects were deep-sequenced in the study. Patients were enrolled under clinicaltrials.gov protocols 00001620, 01623167, 00001397, 00071045, 00081523 and 00961064 in the USA. Ficoll-Paque density gradient centrifugation was used to isolate peripheral blood mononuclear cells. Before DNA extraction, CD4+ and CD8+ T cells were sorted by FACS or by magnetic beads. Points on this clonotype: The antigen it binds to is not known. Per-base qualities were not stored, and no clone one base away is much larger.

The CDR3 runs 14 amino acids, cysteine and phenylalanine included. Just the 42-base CDR3 DNA is kept, in frame starting at base 1. Looking up the germline V gene yields CDR1 SGHTA and CDR2 FQGNSA. Rearrangement joined TRBV7-2 to TRBJ2-7; TRBD2 matches 11 bases in the middle. Sample: sorted CD4+, CD8+, or CD8+CD57+ T cells (not recorded which) from PBMCs. This TCR was sampled from a human donor with aplastic anemia. The CDR3 protein is CASPTSGTSREQYF. DNA sequence: TGTGCTTCCCCGACTAGCGGGACCTCGCGCGAGCAGTACTTC.